This passage covers 15 T cell receptor beta chains from one sample sequenced in a study of blood T cell repertoires in COVID-19. The table came from immunoSEQ multiplex PCR; TCRdb's copy has only in-frame clones and leaves some out. The sample includes tens of thousands of clones, about 88% of them seen just once. The sample comprised peripheral blood. The source is a human donor in a cohort sampled during active COVID-19.

The chain joins TRBV5-1 to TRBJ2-1; 10 bases are shared with TRBD2. The CDR3 sequence is 15 residues long. V trimming: 4 bases; J trimming: 5 bases; junction bases outside the gene matches: 6. Germline CDR1 reads SGHRS; CDR2 reads YFSETQ. The chain's CDR3 is CASSPGLAENNEQFF. CDR3 sequence (DNA): TGCGCCAGCAGCCCCGGACTAGCGGAAAACAATGAGCAGTTCTTC.

V usage is TRBV5-4 and J usage is TRBJ2-3; 8 bases line up with TRBD1. This CDR3 has 14 residues. The V and J ends lost 2 bases and 4 bases, in that order; junction bases with no gene match: 3. CDR1 and CDR2 from the germline V gene are SGHNT and YYREEE (reference sequence). The CDR3 DNA reads TGTGCCAGCAGCTTTTCAGGGGGCGCAGATACGCAGTATTTT. This sequence encodes CASSFSGGADTQYF.

The chain carries TRBV7-2 and TRBJ2-7, with D unclear. Germline CDR1 SGHTA, CDR2 FQGNSA. Trimming pared 0 bases from V and 2 bases from J, leaving 5 bases between. The CDR3 spans 13 residues. DNA for the CDR3: TGTGCCAGCAGCTTAGCTATTACCTACGAGCAGTACTTC. Protein: CASSLAITYEQYF.

The chain joins TRBV9 to TRBJ1-1; 10 bases agree with TRBD1. The length of the CDR3 is 15 residues. Trimming removed 4 bases from V and 5 bases from J; junction bases left unmatched: 8. Germline values: CDR1 SGDLS, CDR2 YYNGEE. The CDR3 protein is CASSRGQGRDTEAFF. In DNA form, the CDR3 reads TGTGCCAGCAGCCGGGGACAGGGGAGGGATACTGAAGCTTTCTTT.

This clone was found a few times. CDR3 region: CASSLSEGLGGVDQPQHF. CDR3 coding DNA: TGTGCCAGCAGTTTATCCGAAGGGTTGGGGGGAGTGGATCAGCCCCAGCATTTT. The gene calls are TRBV28 and TRBJ1-5; TRBD1 is a possible D gene (5 bases). Trimming pared 1 base from V and 5 bases from J, leaving 21 bases between. Germline-derived CDR1 and CDR2 are MDHEN and SYDVKM. This CDR3 spans 18 amino acids.

The chain carries TRBV5-6 and TRBJ2-1, with 10 bases matching TRBD2. The CDR3 loop spans 15 amino acids. The germline V gene encodes CDR1 SGHDT and CDR2 YYEEEE. Trimming took 4 bases from V and 4 from J; bases not matched to a gene: 5. This chain's CDR3 is CASSPPSGGYNEQFF. In DNA, the CDR3 is TGTGCCAGCAGCCCCCCTAGCGGGGGTTACAATGAGCAGTTCTTC.

This chain connects TRBV4-1 to TRBJ2-5; a weak D match, TRBD1 (6 bases). The germline V gene has CDR1 MGHRA and CDR2 YSYEKL. Trimming left V 4 bases short and J 2 bases short, with 14 bases between. The CDR3 is 15 residues long. CDR3 in DNA: TGCGCCAGCAGCCTCGTTATAGGACAGCAAGAGACCCAGTACTTC. It yields the protein CASSLVIGQQETQYF.

V gene TRBV14 combines with J gene TRBJ1-6; 9 bases align to TRBD1. The V segment lost 2 bases and the J segment 9 bases; nucleotides outside the gene matches: 5. The CDR3 length is 15 residues. Germline CDR1 SGHDN, CDR2 FVKESK. The CDR3 loop is CASSQQTGGISPLHF. CDR3 DNA sequence: TGTGCCAGCAGCCAACAGACAGGGGGAATTTCACCCCTCCACTTT. The variable domain in full, with the rest retrieved from reference TRBV14 and TRBJ1-6, is EAGVTQFPSHSVIEKGQTVTLRCDPISGHDNLYWYRRVMGKEIKFLLHFVKESKQDESGMPNNRFLAERTGGTYSTLKVQPAELEDSGVYFCASSQQTGGISPLHFGNGTRLTVT.

The chain uses TRBV21-1 and TRBJ1-2; TRBD1 is taken as the D call from the table, unchecked against the DNA. TRBV21-1 is designated a pseudogene. CDR3 size: 17 residues. CDR3: CASSTRGRRTGNYGYTF. The CDR3 DNA is TGTGCCAGCAGCACCCGGGGCAGAAGGACAGGTAACTATGGCTACACCTTC.

The rearrangement uses TRBV19 and TRBJ2-7; 10 positions match TRBD1. With V trimmed by 4 bases and J by 2 bases, 5 bases remained unmatched. The CDR3 length is 15 residues. Germline V gene lookup returns CDR1 LNHDA and CDR2 SQIVND (reference sequence). The chain's CDR3 is CASSKPGQGTYEQYF. The DNA of the CDR3 is TGTGCCAGTAGTAAGCCGGGACAGGGGACCTACGAGCAGTACTTC.

The chain recombines TRBV6-6 with TRBJ1-3; maybe TRBD1 (5 bases). Germline V lookup: CDR1 MNHNY, CDR2 SVGAGI (reference sequence). Between the trimmed V and J ends, which lost 6 bases and 3 bases, there was a span of 15 bases. CDR3 length: 15 residues. For the CDR3, the DNA is TGTGCCAGCAGCCGGCTCGGGGGGTATGGAAACACCATATATTTT. This encodes CASSRLGGYGNTIYF.

This sequence joins TRBV5-4 and TRBJ2-2; unclear D gene. The germline CDR1 and CDR2 sequences are SGHNT and YYREEE (reference sequence). The CDR3 loop spans 15 amino acids. Trimming removed 1 base from V and 0 bases from J, with 7 bases in between. This CDR3 is CASSLRGSNTGELFF. The CDR3 DNA follows: TGTGCCAGCAGCTTGAGAGGTTCGAACACCGGGGAGCTGTTTTTT.

This clone has a handful of counts. The chain joins TRBV2 to TRBJ1-1, with a weak D call TRBD1 (5 bases). Trimming took 3 bases from V and 6 from J, leaving 20 bases between them. Per the germline V gene, CDR1 is SNHLY and CDR2 is FYNNEI. The CDR3 contains 16 residues. The CDR3 is CASSDGSQGFAAEAFF. The CDR3 bases are TGTGCCAGCAGTGATGGATCGCAGGGATTTGCGGCTGAAGCTTTCTTT.

The CDR3 here is CASSLRDTDTQYF. Written as DNA, the CDR3 is TGTGCCAGCAGCTTACGCGACACAGATACGCAGTATTTT. The chain joins TRBV7-8 to TRBJ2-3, with no clear D. The CDR3 spans 13 residues. The germline V gene encodes CDR1 SGHVS and CDR2 FQNEAQ. Trimming removed 2 bases from V and 2 bases from J, with 5 bases in between.

The V gene is TRBV3-1 (or the pseudogene TRBV3-2), the J gene TRBJ2-3; TRBD2 agrees at 9 bases. With 1 base clipped from V and 5 bases from J, the junction kept 10 bases outside the gene matches. The CDR3 extends over 17 amino acids. Germline CDR1 and CDR2: LGHDT and YNNKEL (reference sequence). For the CDR3, the DNA is TGTGCCAGCAGCCAAGTCTTTGCTAGCGGGGTGGTAGATACGCAGTATTTT. Protein sequence: CASSQVFASGVVDTQYF.